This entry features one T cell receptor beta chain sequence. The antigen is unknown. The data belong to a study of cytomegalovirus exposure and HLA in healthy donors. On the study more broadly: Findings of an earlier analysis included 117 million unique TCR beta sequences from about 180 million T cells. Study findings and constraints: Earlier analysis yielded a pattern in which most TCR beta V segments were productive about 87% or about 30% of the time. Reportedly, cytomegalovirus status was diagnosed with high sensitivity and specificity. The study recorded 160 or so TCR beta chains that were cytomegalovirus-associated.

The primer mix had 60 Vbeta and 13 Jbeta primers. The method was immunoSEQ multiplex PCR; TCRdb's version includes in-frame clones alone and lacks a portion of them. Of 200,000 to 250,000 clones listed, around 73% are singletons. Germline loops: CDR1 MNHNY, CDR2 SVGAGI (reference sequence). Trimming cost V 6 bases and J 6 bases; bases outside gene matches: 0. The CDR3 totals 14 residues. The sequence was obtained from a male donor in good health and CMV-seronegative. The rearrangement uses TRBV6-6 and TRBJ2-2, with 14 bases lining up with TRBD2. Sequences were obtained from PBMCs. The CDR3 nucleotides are TGTGCCAGCAGGGGACTAGCGGGAGCCGGGGAGCTGTTTTTT. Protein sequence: CASRGLAGAGELFF.